Each of the 14 T cell receptor beta chains below was sequenced from the same sample in a study of blood T cell repertoires in COVID-19. Profiling relied on immunoSEQ multiplex PCR, and the TCRdb table lists in-frame clones only, not all of them. This repertoire shows some 240,000 clones, around 90% found once; its top ten account for 2.1%. Sequencing was done on a sample of peripheral blood. The receptors here all came from a woman aged 55-70 years with COVID-19, enrolled during active disease.

A single count supports this clone. The J gene is TRBJ2-1, the V gene TRBV5-4, with 9 bases matching TRBD1. The CDR3 is made up of 14 amino acids. Germline CDR1 SGHNT, CDR2 YYREEE (reference sequence). Trimming cost V 4 bases and J 9 bases; bases outside gene matches: 8. CDR3: CASSGTGFTREQFF. The CDR3 region has the DNA TGTGCCAGCAGCGGGACAGGGTTTACCCGTGAGCAGTTCTTC. Full variable domain (outside the CDR3, taken from reference TRBV5-4 and TRBJ2-1): ETGVTQSPTHLIKTRGQQVTLRCSSQSGHNTVSWYQQALGQGPQFIFQYYREEENGRGNFPPRFSGLQFPNYSSELNVNALELDDSALYLCASSGTGFTREQFFGPGTRLTVL.

This chain joins TRBV5-4 and TRBJ1-2; D might be TRBD1 (5 bases). Germline CDR1 and CDR2: SGHNT and YYREEE (reference sequence). Deletions cut 10 bases from V and 1 base from J, with 20 bases between. This CDR3 is built from 15 residues. CDR3 protein: CAPLGDSLFNYGYTF. The CDR3 coding sequence is TGTGCCCCCCTTGGTGACAGCCTTTTTAACTATGGCTACACCTTC.

V usage is TRBV2 and J usage is TRBJ2-5; unclear D gene. Trimming shortened V by 7 bases and J by 3 bases, and 12 bases separated the two germline ends. Per germline, CDR1 SNHLY and CDR2 FYNNEI. There are 13 residues in the CDR3. CDR3 DNA sequence: TGTGCCAGCACCTTCATAACAGAAGAGACCCAGTACTTC. Encoded protein: CASTFITEETQYF. The full variable domain, completed using reference TRBV2 and TRBJ2-5, is EPEVTQTPSHQVTQMGQEVILRCVPISNHLYFYWYRQILGQKVEFLVSFYNNEISEKSEIFDDQFSVERPDGSNFTLKIRSTKLEDSAMYFCASTFITEETQYFGPGTRLLVL.

The V gene is TRBV4-3, the J gene TRBJ1-6; D remains ambiguous. V was pared by 0 bases and J by 11 bases, with 14 bases between. The CDR3 totals 15 residues. Germline V gives CDR1 LGHNA, CDR2 YSLEER. The CDR3 sequence is CASSQEAAVSAPLHF. The CDR3 DNA reads as TGCGCCAGCAGCCAAGAAGCAGCGGTTTCGGCACCCCTCCACTTT.

The chain carries TRBV5-5 and TRBJ1-5, with D possibly TRBD1 on 5 matching bases. The CDR3 runs 15 residues. The germline V gene has CDR1 SGHKS and CDR2 YYEKEE (reference sequence). Trimming cost V 3 bases and J 5 bases, with 15 bases left between them. The CDR3 DNA reads TGTGCCAGCAGCTCGCGGGGGGGTACCGATCAGCCCCAGCATTTT. It yields the protein CASSSRGGTDQPQHF.

The chain couples TRBV6-6 to TRBJ1-2; a possible D gene is TRBD1 (5 bases). V shed 5 bases and J shed 0 bases, with 19 bases lying between them. CDR1 is MNHNY, CDR2 SVGAGI, per germline (reference sequence). The CDR3 has 17 residues. CDR3 loop: CASSPQTEIGANYGYTF. The CDR3 bases are TGTGCCAGCAGTCCCCAGACGGAAATAGGGGCTAACTATGGCTACACCTTC.

The chain recombines TRBV5-4 with TRBJ1-2, with D possibly TRBD1 on 5 matching bases. This CDR3 is built from 14 residues. The germline V gene encodes CDR1 SGHNT and CDR2 YYREEE (reference sequence). The V and J ends lost 0 bases and 4 bases respectively, with 10 bases between them. CDR3 residues: CASSLDPQGYGYTF. The CDR3 bases are TGTGCCAGCAGCTTGGACCCTCAGGGCTATGGCTACACCTTC.

CDR3 sequence: CASSLETNYGYTF. The CDR3 bases are TGTGCCAGCTCCCTCGAGACTAACTATGGCTACACCTTC. V gene TRBV18 combines with J gene TRBJ1-2; D is unresolved. In germline, CDR1 is KGHSH, CDR2 LQKENI. Trimming pared 6 bases from V and 0 bases from J, leaving 8 bases between. The CDR3 is 13 amino acids.

This rearrangement joins TRBV29-1 to TRBJ1-1, with D perhaps matching TRBD1 (6 bases). Deletions cut 2 bases from V and 1 base from J, with 8 bases between. CDR1 and CDR2 from the germline V gene are SQVTM and ANQGSEA. The length of the CDR3 is 13 residues. CDR3 residues: CSVERGQNTEAFF. The CDR3 bases are TGCAGCGTTGAAAGGGGACAGAACACTGAAGCTTTCTTT. Together with reference TRBV29-1 and TRBJ1-1, the CDR3 gives the full variable domain: SAVISQKPSRDICQRGTSLTIQCQVDSQVTMMFWYRQQPGQSLTLIATANQGSEATYESGFVIDKFPISRPNLTFSTLTVSNMSPEDSSIYLCSVERGQNTEAFFGQGTRLTVV.

The genes are TRBV7-3 and TRBJ2-5; TRBD2 matches at 12 bases. The junction had 15 bases not matched to a gene; V was cut back by 2 bases and J by 2 bases. Germline CDR1 and CDR2: SGHTA and FQGTGA. The CDR3 contains 20 residues. The DNA of the CDR3 is TGTGCCAGCAGCTTACACCCCACCTCCGGACTAGCGGGGAATCAAGAGACCCAGTACTTC. Its translation is CASSLHPTSGLAGNQETQYF.

The rearrangement joins TRBV5-5 to TRBJ1-6, with D unresolved. The CDR3 totals 14 residues. V was cut by 2 bases and J by 2 bases, with 5 bases left in between. Germline V gene lookup returns CDR1 SGHKS and CDR2 YYEKEE (reference sequence). The CDR3 loop is CASSFEPYNSPLHF. As DNA, the CDR3 is TGTGCCAGCAGCTTTGAGCCCTATAATTCACCCCTCCACTTT.

V is TRBV7-8 and J is TRBJ2-2, with D perhaps matching TRBD2 (7 bases). Germline V CDR1 and CDR2: SGHVS, FQNEAQ. The germline V and J ends were trimmed by 5 bases and 6 bases, with 13 bases remaining between them. The CDR3 runs 14 residues. The CDR3 DNA is TGTGCCAGCAGCCGATGGGGGGGCCCCGGGGAGCTGTTTTTT. Residues: CASSRWGGPGELFF.

The chain recombines TRBV4-3 with TRBJ1-2; D not resolved. CDR3 length: 13 amino acids. Trimming left V 2 bases short and J 2 bases short, with 6 bases between. Germline V gene sequence: CDR1 LGHNA, CDR2 YSLEER. Here the CDR3 reads CASSQHSNYGYTF. DNA of the CDR3: TGCGCCAGCAGCCAACACTCCAACTATGGCTACACCTTC.

V gene TRBV9 combines with J gene TRBJ1-6, with D hard to call. The V gene's germline CDR1 is SGDLS and CDR2 YYNGEE. V was trimmed by 5 bases and J by 9 bases, leaving 9 bases between them. The length of the CDR3 is 12 residues. The CDR3 reads CASSSPGSPLHF. The CDR3, as DNA: TGTGCCAGCAGTTCCCCCGGTTCACCCCTCCACTTT.